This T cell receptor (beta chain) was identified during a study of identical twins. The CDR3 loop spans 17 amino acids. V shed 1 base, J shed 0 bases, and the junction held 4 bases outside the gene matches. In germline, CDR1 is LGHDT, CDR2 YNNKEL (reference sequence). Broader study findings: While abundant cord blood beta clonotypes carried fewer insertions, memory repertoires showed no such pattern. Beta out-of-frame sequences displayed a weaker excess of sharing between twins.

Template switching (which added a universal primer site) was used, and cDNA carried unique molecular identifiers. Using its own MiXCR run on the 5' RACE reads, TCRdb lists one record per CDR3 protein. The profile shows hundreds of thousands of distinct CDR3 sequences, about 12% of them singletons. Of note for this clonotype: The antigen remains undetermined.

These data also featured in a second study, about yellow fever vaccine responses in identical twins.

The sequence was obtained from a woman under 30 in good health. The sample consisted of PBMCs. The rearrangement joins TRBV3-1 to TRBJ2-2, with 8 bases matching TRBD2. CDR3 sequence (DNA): TGTGCCAGCAGCCAAGTAGGTAGCGGGGCGAACACCGGGGAGCTGTTTTTT. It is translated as CASSQVGSGANTGELFF.